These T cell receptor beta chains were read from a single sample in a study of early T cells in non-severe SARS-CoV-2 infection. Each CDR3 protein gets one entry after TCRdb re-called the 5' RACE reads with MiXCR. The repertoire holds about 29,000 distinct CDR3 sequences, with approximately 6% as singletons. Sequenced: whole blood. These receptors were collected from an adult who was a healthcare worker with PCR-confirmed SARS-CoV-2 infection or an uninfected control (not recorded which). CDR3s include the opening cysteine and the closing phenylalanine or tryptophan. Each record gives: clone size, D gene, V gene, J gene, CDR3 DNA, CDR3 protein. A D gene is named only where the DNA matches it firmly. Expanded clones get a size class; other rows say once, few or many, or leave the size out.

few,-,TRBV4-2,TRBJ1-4,TGTGCCAGCAGCCCACCGGGGAGGGTGAGTGAAAAACTGTTTTTT,CASSPPGRVSEKLFF
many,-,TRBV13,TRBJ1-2,TGTGCCAGCAGCTTAGAGCCGAAAGGGTATGGCTACACCTTC,CASSLEPKGYGYTF
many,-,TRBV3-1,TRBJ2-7,TGTGCCAGCAGCCGGGAAACAGGAGATCGCGAGCAGTACTTC,CASSRETGDREQYF
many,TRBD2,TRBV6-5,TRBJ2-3,TGTGCCAGCAGTTTCTACGGACTAGCCCATACGCAGTATTTT,CASSFYGLAHTQYF
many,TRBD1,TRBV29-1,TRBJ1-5,TGCAGCGTTGGACAGGGCTTTAATCAGCCCCAGCATTTT,CSVGQGFNQPQHF
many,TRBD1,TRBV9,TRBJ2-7,TGTGCCAGCAGCGTAGGACAGGGAGCCTACGAGCAGTACTTC,CASSVGQGAYEQYF
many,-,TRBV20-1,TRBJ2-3,TGCAGTGCTAGAGATCAGGGCCTTAGCACAGATACGCAGTATTTT,CSARDQGLSTDTQYF
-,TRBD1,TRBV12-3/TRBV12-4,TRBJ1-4,TGTGCCAGCAGCCCAAATCTAGGGGGCGCTTGGAAAAAACTGTTTTTT,CASSPNLGGAWKKLFF
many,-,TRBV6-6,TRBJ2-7,TGTGCCAGCAGTTTTGCAGGGGAACCCTACGAGCAGTACTTC,CASSFAGEPYEQYF
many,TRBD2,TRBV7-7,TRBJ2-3,TGTGCCAGCAGCCCAAGGGGCGGGGGATTCCCAGATACGCAGTATTTT,CASSPRGGGFPDTQYF
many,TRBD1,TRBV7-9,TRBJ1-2,TGTGCCAGCAGCTTTACAGGGGGCGTTGGCTACACCTTC,CASSFTGGVGYTF
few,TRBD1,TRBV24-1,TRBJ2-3,TGTGCCACCAGAAATACAGGGGCAGATACGCAGTATTTT,CATRNTGADTQYF
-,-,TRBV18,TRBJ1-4,TGTGCCAGCTCATCCCAGGGTAGCACCAATGAAAAACTGTTTTTT,CASSSQGSTNEKLFF
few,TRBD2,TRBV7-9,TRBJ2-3,TGTGCCAGCAGTACGGGACTAGCTCCGGCAGATACGCAGTATTTT,CASSTGLAPADTQYF
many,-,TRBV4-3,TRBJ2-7,TGCGCCAGCAGCCAAGATTTAATGGCGGGGCGTTCCTACGAGCAGTACTTC,CASSQDLMAGRSYEQYF
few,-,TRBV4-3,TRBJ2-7,TGCGCCAGCAGCCAAGTCGGACAGACATTTACGCAGCAGTACTTC,CASSQVGQTFTQQYF
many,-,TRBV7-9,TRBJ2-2,TGTGCCAGCAGGCATGACACCGGGGAGCTGTTTTTT,CASRHDTGELFF
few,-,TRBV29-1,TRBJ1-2,TGCAGCGTTACCCGAAGCGGTGGAGGCTACACCTTC,CSVTRSGGGYTF